Within the sample, the clone carrying this TCR beta chain is medium-sized. The sample belongs to a study of control samples from healthy donors and cancer patients. The CDR3 covers 15 residues. Trimming removed 3 bases at V and 2 bases at J, with 11 bases between. CDR1 is LNHDA, CDR2 SQIVND, per germline (reference sequence). Profiling relied on immunoSEQ multiplex PCR, and the TCRdb table lists in-frame clones only, not all of them. This sample carries about 85,000 clones, roughly 89% of them seen once, and the ten largest clones take about 7.6%. The receptor was isolated from a woman aged 60 to 75 in good health. Sequenced: blood. This chain joins TRBV19 and TRBJ1-3; D remains unclear. CDR3 sequence (DNA): TGTGCCAGTAGTATCTTGGGGATTCCTGGAAACACCATATATTTT. Residues: CASSILGIPGNTIYF.